Listed below are T cell receptor beta chains from one sample, sequenced in a study of control samples from healthy donors and cancer patients. Data came from immunoSEQ multiplex PCR; TCRdb stores just in-frame clones and leaves some out. The sample carries 130,000 to 150,000 clones, roughly 94% recorded once. The sequenced sample consisted of PBMCs. All receptors come from a man aged 55 to 70 with colorectal cancer. CDR3s include the opening cysteine and the closing phenylalanine or tryptophan. The order of the fields is D gene, V gene, J gene, clone size, CDR3 protein, CDR3 DNA. A D gene is named only where the DNA matches it firmly. Expanded clones are given a class, and other clones once, few, many or no size at all.

.	TRBV5-1	TRBJ1-1	.	CASSLAGSQEAFF	TGCGCCAGCAGCTTGGCTGGCAGCCAGGAAGCTTTCTTT
TRBD1	TRBV4-3	TRBJ1-6	.	CASSSTGPNSPLHF	TGCGCCAGCAGCTCGACAGGGCCAAATTCACCCCTCCACTTT
.	TRBV24-1	TRBJ2-2	.	CATSDFGPTGELFF	TGTGCCACCAGTGATTTCGGCCCAACCGGGGAGCTGTTTTTT
TRBD2	TRBV7-2	TRBJ2-5	.	CASSRSGGEETQYF	TGTGCCAGCAGCCGTAGCGGGGGGGAAGAGACCCAGTACTTC
.	TRBV19	TRBJ2-3	.	CASSPTSTDTQYF	TGTGCCAGTAGTCCTACTAGCACAGATACGCAGTATTTT
.	TRBV7-9	TRBJ1-6	.	CASSPAGAPLHF	TGTGCCAGCAGCCCCGCAGGGGCACCCCTCCACTTT
.	TRBV6-5	TRBJ1-5	.	CASSRQGIAAQPQHF	TGTGCCAGCAGTCGCCAAGGGATCGCGGCTCAGCCCCAGCATTTT
.	TRBV14	TRBJ2-1	.	CASSREVKQFF	TGTGCCAGCAGCCGGGAAGTTAAGCAGTTCTTC
TRBD2	TRBV11-3	TRBJ2-7	.	CASSLVASGVWEQYF	TGTGCCAGCAGCTTAGTGGCTAGCGGGGTTTGGGAGCAGTACTTC
.	TRBV19	TRBJ2-3	.	CASRRRRGVTDTQYF	TGTGCCAGTAGACGGAGGAGAGGGGTCACAGATACGCAGTATTTT
.	TRBV29-1	TRBJ2-2	.	CSVDGATGELFF	TGCAGCGTTGATGGGGCTACCGGGGAGCTGTTTTTT
.	TRBV11-2	TRBJ1-1	.	CASSLDPGTTEAFF	TGTGCCAGCAGCTTAGATCCAGGGACCACTGAAGCTTTCTTT
TRBD1	TRBV11-3	TRBJ2-7	.	CASSPGQEPYEQYF	TGTGCCAGCAGCCCGGGACAGGAACCCTACGAGCAGTACTTC
.	TRBV5-1	TRBJ2-3	.	CASSLRSAFTDTQYF	TGCGCCAGCAGCTTGCGTAGTGCCTTCACAGATACGCAGTATTTT
.	TRBV5-1	TRBJ2-7	.	CASSLEGGANEQYF	TGCGCCAGCAGCTTGGAAGGGGGGGCCAACGAGCAGTACTTC
.	TRBV4-3	TRBJ1-5	.	CASSQDQVGGQPQHF	TGCGCCAGCAGCCAAGATCAGGTAGGAGGTCAGCCCCAGCATTTT
TRBD1	TRBV18	TRBJ1-1	.	CASSPPGRGDRGTEAFF	TGTGCCAGCTCACCACCGGGACGCGGGGACAGGGGCACTGAAGCTTTCTTT
TRBD1	TRBV4-1	TRBJ2-6	.	CASSLREMPGQGTGANVLTF	TGCGCCAGCAGCCTACGGGAGATGCCGGGACAGGGGACTGGGGCCAACGTCCTGACTTTC
.	TRBV6-5	TRBJ2-3	once	CASSGGTDTQYF	TGTGCCAGCAGCGGGGGCACAGATACGCAGTATTTT
.	TRBV29-1	TRBJ2-5	.	CSVVADQETQYF	TGCAGCGTTGTGGCAGACCAAGAGACCCAGTACTTC
TRBD1	TRBV19	TRBJ2-3	.	CASSIVRGPDTQYF	TGTGCCAGTAGTATCGTGAGGGGGCCAGATACGCAGTATTTT
.	TRBV5-1	TRBJ2-4	.	CASSLGPLRALAKNIQYF	TGCGCCAGCAGCTTGGGGCCCCTGAGGGCCCTAGCCAAAAACATTCAGTACTTC
.	TRBV19	TRBJ1-4	.	CASSISLNEKLFF	TGTGCCAGTAGTATCTCGCTCAATGAAAAACTGTTTTTT
.	TRBV4-1	TRBJ1-5	.	CASSDINTKARSNQPQHF	TGCGCCAGCAGTGACATCAACACGAAGGCGAGGAGCAATCAGCCCCAGCATTTT
.	TRBV18	TRBJ2-2	.	CASSLSFTGELFF	TGTGCCAGCTCACTGTCTTTCACCGGGGAGCTGTTTTTT
TRBD2	TRBV6-2/TRBV6-3	TRBJ2-5	once	CASSYQLAGVSETQYF	TGTGCCAGCAGTTACCAACTAGCGGGGGTATCAGAGACCCAGTACTTC
.	TRBV5-1	TRBJ2-3	.	CASSFRTSEGQPKYF	TGCGCCAGCAGCTTTCGTACTAGCGAGGGACAGCCGAAGTATTTT
.	TRBV4-1	TRBJ2-1	.	CASSRSPGSGVNNEQFF	TGCGCCAGCAGCCGTTCGCCTGGGTCGGGGGTTAACAATGAGCAGTTCTTC
.	TRBV4-1	TRBJ2-7	.	CASSQESWAEQYF	TGCGCCAGCAGCCAAGAATCGTGGGCAGAGCAGTACTTC
TRBD1	TRBV24-1	TRBJ1-2	.	CATSDYRGSGYTF	TGTGCCACCAGTGATTACAGGGGGAGCGGCTACACCTTC
TRBD1	TRBV2	TRBJ2-7	.	CASSERQGVYEQYF	TGTGCCAGCAGCGAACGACAGGGCGTCTACGAGCAGTACTTC
TRBD1	TRBV27	TRBJ2-3	.	CASSSPRGPDTQYF	TGTGCCAGCAGTTCCCCAAGGGGGCCAGATACGCAGTATTTT
.	TRBV2	TRBJ2-1	.	CASSETWTDEQFF	TGTGCCAGCAGTGAAACCTGGACGGATGAGCAGTTCTTC
TRBD1	TRBV6-2/TRBV6-3	TRBJ2-5	.	CASSSGQGPQETQYF	TGTGCCAGCAGTTCGGGACAGGGCCCTCAAGAGACCCAGTACTTC
.	TRBV29-1	TRBJ2-2	.	CSVAGAAGELFF	TGCAGCGTTGCAGGGGCTGCCGGGGAGCTGTTTTTT
TRBD2	TRBV29-1	TRBJ2-3	once	CSVVPRSSGGISTDTQYF	TGCAGCGTTGTCCCGAGGTCTAGCGGGGGGATTAGCACAGATACGCAGTATTTT
TRBD1	TRBV27	TRBJ1-5	.	CASSPGTGVLSNQPQHF	TGTGCCAGCAGTCCCGGGACAGGGGTCCTAAGCAATCAGCCCCAGCATTTT
.	TRBV9	TRBJ1-4	.	CASSGSQVDEKLFF	TGTGCCAGCAGCGGTTCCCAGGTGGATGAAAAACTGTTTTTT
TRBD1	TRBV30	TRBJ1-2	.	CAWSLGTGNYGYTF	TGTGCCTGGAGTTTGGGGACAGGGAACTATGGCTACACCTTC
.	TRBV27	TRBJ2-7	.	CATSLGADYSYEQYF	TGTGCCACCAGCTTAGGGGCCGATTACTCCTACGAGCAGTACTTC
.	TRBV14	TRBJ2-1	.	CASSQVTGPNEQFF	TGTGCCAGCAGCCAAGTAACGGGACCCAATGAGCAGTTCTTC